This T cell receptor beta chain derives from a study of cytotoxic CD8 clonotypes in ibrutinib-treated CLL. This clone was observed once. This CDR3 has 15 amino acids. The ends were cut back, 3 bases at V and 2 bases at J, with 11 bases in the middle. Per the germline V gene, CDR1 is SGHRS and CDR2 is YFSETQ. Only in-frame clones appear in the TCRdb table, and some are missing; sequencing was by immunoSEQ multiplex PCR. The sample has 130,000 or so clones, approximately 80% seen once. J is TRBJ2-2 and V is TRBV5-1, with a weak D call TRBD1 (6 bases). Sample: PBMCs, taken after 12 months of ibrutinib treatment. The source of this sequence is a human donor with chronic lymphocytic leukemia. CDR3 protein: CASSWNGGNTGELFF. In DNA, the CDR3 is TGCGCCAGCAGCTGGAATGGGGGCAACACCGGGGAGCTGTTTTTT.